This T cell receptor (beta chain) derives from a study of cytomegalovirus exposure and HLA in healthy donors. Study-wide results and caveats: Highly shared variants forming one cluster were likely a sequencing artifact. The sole available immune exposure information was CMV serostatus. In a later analysis, productive TCRs from donors in an Asian-associated ancestry cluster reportedly carried fewer N-insertions than the cohort mean.

In regard to this clone: Antigen: not known.

Trimming took 7 bases from V and 8 from J; bases not matched to a gene: 11. The V gene's germline CDR1 is LNHDA and CDR2 SQIVND (reference sequence). The CDR3 spans 15 residues. The PCR employed 60 Vbeta primers together with 13 Jbeta primers. This table comes from immunoSEQ multiplex PCR, and its TCRdb copy is limited to in-frame clones, with some not included. This sample yields approximately 130,000 clones, of which approximately 80% are seen a single time; about 5.8% belongs to the top ten. This receptor was taken from a man aged 18-30 years in good health and CMV-seropositive. The sequencing input was PBMCs. The chain uses TRBV19 and TRBJ2-2; 9 nucleotides agree with TRBD2. This chain's CDR3 is CASTLIAGVAGELFF. In nucleotides, the CDR3 is TGTGCCAGTACCCTTATAGCGGGAGTAGCAGGGGAGCTGTTTTTT.